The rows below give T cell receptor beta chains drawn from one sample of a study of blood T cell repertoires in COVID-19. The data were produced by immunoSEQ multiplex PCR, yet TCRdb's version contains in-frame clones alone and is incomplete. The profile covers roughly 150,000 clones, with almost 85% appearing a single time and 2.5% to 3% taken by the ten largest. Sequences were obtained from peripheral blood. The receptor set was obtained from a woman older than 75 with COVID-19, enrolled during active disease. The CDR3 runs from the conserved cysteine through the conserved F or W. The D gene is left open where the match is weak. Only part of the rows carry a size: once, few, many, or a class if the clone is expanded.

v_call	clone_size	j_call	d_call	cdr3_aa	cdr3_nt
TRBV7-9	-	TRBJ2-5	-	CASSRTMEKTQYF	TGTGCCAGCAGCCGGACTATGGAGAAGACCCAGTACTTC
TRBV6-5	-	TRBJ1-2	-	CASGPASYGYTF	TGTGCCAGCGGTCCCGCCAGCTATGGCTACACCTTC
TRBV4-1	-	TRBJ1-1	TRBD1	CASSHLGQGPGGTEAFF	TGCGCCAGCAGCCACTTGGGACAGGGGCCGGGGGGCACTGAAGCTTTCTTT
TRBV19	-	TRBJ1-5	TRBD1	CASTQGPQGAGQPQHF	TGTGCCAGTACCCAAGGGCCCCAGGGGGCGGGACAGCCCCAGCATTTT
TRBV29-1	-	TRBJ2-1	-	CSVLRLNNEQFF	TGCAGCGTCCTCCGACTGAACAATGAGCAGTTCTTC
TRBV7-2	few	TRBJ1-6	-	CASSFFFPGEGSPLHF	TGTGCCAGCAGCTTTTTTTTCCCAGGGGAGGGGTCACCCCTCCACTTT
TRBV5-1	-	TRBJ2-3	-	CASSLGGLRGLSTDTQYF	TGCGCCAGCAGCTTGGGGGGCCTTAGGGGCTTAAGCACAGATACGCAGTATTTT
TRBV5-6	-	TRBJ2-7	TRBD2	CASSLWAGVPYEQYF	TGTGCCAGCAGCTTGTGGGCGGGGGTTCCCTACGAGCAGTACTTC
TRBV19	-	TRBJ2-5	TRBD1	CASSRLDRGEKETQYF	TGTGCCAGTAGTAGGTTGGACAGGGGGGAAAAAGAGACCCAGTACTTC
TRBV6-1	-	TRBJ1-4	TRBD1	CASSESQGGEKLFF	TGTGCCAGCAGTGAAAGTCAGGGGGGTGAAAAACTGTTTTTT
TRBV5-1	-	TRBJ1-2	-	CASSSWIGSDGYTF	TGCGCCAGCAGCTCCTGGATCGGGTCCGATGGCTACACCTTC
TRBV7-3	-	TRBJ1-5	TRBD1	CASSPTDREYSNQPQHF	TGTGCCAGCAGCCCTACTGACAGGGAATATAGCAATCAGCCCCAGCATTTT
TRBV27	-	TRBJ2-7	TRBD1	CASSFNRGASEQYF	TGTGCCAGCAGTTTCAACAGGGGGGCCTCCGAGCAGTACTTC
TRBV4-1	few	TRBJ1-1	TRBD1	CASSQEGQGQLVTEAFF	TGCGCCAGCAGCCAAGAAGGACAGGGACAACTTGTTACTGAAGCTTTCTTT
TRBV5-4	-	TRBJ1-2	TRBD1	CASSGMTGGYGYTF	TGTGCCAGCAGCGGAATGACAGGGGGCTATGGCTACACCTTC
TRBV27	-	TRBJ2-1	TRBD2	CASRSWVAGDSYNEQFF	TGTGCCAGCAGGAGTTGGGTCGCGGGAGATTCCTACAATGAGCAGTTCTTC
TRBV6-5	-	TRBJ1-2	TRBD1	CASRGTGGHGYTF	TGTGCCAGCAGAGGGACAGGGGGACATGGCTACACCTTC
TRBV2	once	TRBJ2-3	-	CAQSRWRDQYF	TGTGCCCAAAGTCGGTGGAGGGACCAGTATTTT
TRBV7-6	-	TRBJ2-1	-	CASSLVIVRFNEQFF	TGTGCCAGCAGCTTAGTAATTGTGAGGTTCAATGAGCAGTTCTTC
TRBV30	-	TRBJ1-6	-	CAWNGLGGSLLYNSPLHF	TGTGCCTGGAACGGGCTTGGAGGGTCCCTTCTCTATAATTCACCCCTCCACTTT
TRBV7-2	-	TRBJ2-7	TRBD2	CASSPAGGGFSYEQYF	TGTGCCAGCAGCCCAGCTGGCGGGGGGTTCTCCTACGAGCAGTACTTC
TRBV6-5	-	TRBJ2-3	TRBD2	CASRRAGGGDTQYF	TGTGCCAGCAGGCGAGCGGGAGGAGGGGATACGCAGTATTTT
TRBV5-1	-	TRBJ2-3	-	CASSSGAGVTDTQYF	TGCGCCAGCAGCTCGGGGGCGGGAGTAACAGATACGCAGTATTTT
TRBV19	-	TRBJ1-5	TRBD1	CASSTNRGWHQPQHF	TGTGCCAGTAGTACCAACAGGGGCTGGCATCAGCCCCAGCATTTT
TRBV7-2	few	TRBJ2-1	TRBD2	CASSLGLAGGVEQFF	TGTGCCAGCAGCTTGGGACTAGCGGGAGGAGTAGAGCAGTTCTTC
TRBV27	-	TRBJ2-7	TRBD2	CASSSTPPGTSGPYEQYF	TGTGCCAGCAGTTCCACCCCCCCCGGGACTAGCGGACCCTACGAGCAGTACTTC